Shown below are 27 T cell receptor beta chains from a single sample sequenced in a study of identifying expanded T cells in peripheral blood. Sequenced by immunoSEQ multiplex PCR; TCRdb stores in-frame clones only, minus some. The table lists about 82,000 clones, about 90% of them singletons. The source material was blood. The receptors here all came from a person aged 18-69 years in good health.

V is TRBV6-1 and J is TRBJ1-4; D is undetermined. Germline CDR1 reads MNHNS; CDR2 reads SASEGT. Trimming pared 5 bases from V and 5 bases from J, leaving 9 bases between. The CDR3 contains 13 residues. The CDR3 here is CASSPQRNEKLFF. The CDR3 DNA reads as TGTGCCAGCAGTCCCCAGCGGAATGAAAAACTGTTTTTT.

The J gene is TRBJ1-1, the V gene TRBV6-6, with D unclear. The CDR3 is 13 residues long. V was pared by 6 bases and J by 1 base, with 9 bases between. CDR1 is MNHNY and CDR2 is SVGAGI in the germline V gene (reference sequence). CDR3 amino acids: CASSDVPNTEAFF. The CDR3 region has the DNA TGTGCCAGCAGCGACGTACCGAACACTGAAGCTTTCTTT.

V usage is TRBV28 and J usage is TRBJ1-3, with no clear D. Trimming pared 3 bases from V and 7 bases from J, leaving 4 bases between. Germline V CDR1 and CDR2: MDHEN, SYDVKM. This CDR3 spans 11 amino acids. As DNA, the CDR3 is TGTGCCAGCAGTTTGAGTAACACCATATATTTT. It translates to CASSLSNTIYF.

This chain connects TRBV2 to TRBJ1-6; perhaps TRBD1 as D (5 bases). The CDR3 loop spans 13 amino acids. Germline CDR1 and CDR2: SNHLY and FYNNEI. Trimming stripped 6 bases from V and 7 bases from J, with 10 bases between. The CDR3 loop is CASRGTANSPLHF. CDR3 nucleotide sequence: TGTGCCAGCAGGGGGACGGCGAATTCACCCCTCCACTTT.

V and J are TRBV5-1 and TRBJ1-2, with D possibly matching TRBD1 (5 bases). CDR1 and CDR2 from the germline V gene are SGHRS and YFSETQ. There are 14 residues in the CDR3. Trimming took 3 bases from V and 8 from J, leaving 17 bases between them. In DNA, the CDR3 is TGCGCCAGCAGCTGGGGCGGGGTGGCAGACGGCTACACCTTC. Translation gives CASSWGGVADGYTF.

V gene TRBV7-9 combines with J gene TRBJ1-6; D gene unclear. The V gene lost 3 bases and the J gene lost 14 bases, with 14 bases spanning the gap. Germline assignment: CDR1 SEHNR and CDR2 FQNEAQ (reference sequence). The CDR3 contains 13 residues. The CDR3 bases are TGTGCCAGCAGCTTCGGAGGGCCTCTGGCCCTCCACTTT. Encoded protein: CASSFGGPLALHF.

The chain links TRBV7-3 to TRBJ1-3; TRBD1 might be the D (5 bases). Trimming left V 4 bases short and J 0 bases short, with 16 bases between. The CDR3 contains 17 residues. Germline V gene data show CDR1 as SGHTA and CDR2 as FQGTGA. CDR3 sequence (DNA): TGTGCCAGCAGCTCAGGGATGCCAGGGAGCTCTGGAAACACCATATATTTT. This codes for CASSSGMPGSSGNTIYF.

This sequence joins TRBV11-2 and TRBJ2-5, with a possible D match to TRBD2 (6 bases). V was pared by 5 bases and J by 4 bases, with 11 bases between. Germline CDR1 and CDR2: SGHAT and FQNNGV. The CDR3 loop spans 13 amino acids. DNA for the CDR3: TGTGCCAGCAGCACGGGACTCTCAGAGACCCAGTACTTC. Translation gives CASSTGLSETQYF.

The rearrangement joins TRBV10-3 to TRBJ1-6; a possible D gene is TRBD1 (6 bases). CDR1 and CDR2 from the germline V gene are ENHRY and SYGVKD. The CDR3 contains 14 residues. V lost 10 bases, J lost 6 bases, and 16 bases lay in between. The CDR3 coding sequence is TGTGCCACCAGGGGCCGGTATCTTAATTCACCCCTCCACTTT. Residues: CATRGRYLNSPLHF.

The chain uses TRBV30 and TRBJ1-1; the D gene is possibly TRBD1 (6 bases). V shed 5 bases and J shed 11 bases, with 15 bases lying between them. This CDR3 spans 11 amino acids. Germline V gene data show CDR1 as GTSNPN and CDR2 as SVGIG (reference sequence). CDR3 in amino acids: CAWEGTMSAFF. CDR3 bases: TGTGCCTGGGAAGGGACAATGTCGGCTTTCTTT.

The rearrangement uses TRBV18 and TRBJ2-7; TRBD1 matches 7 bases. The CDR3 contains 13 residues. With V trimmed by 2 bases and J by 7 bases, 5 bases remained unmatched. Germline loops: CDR1 KGHSH, CDR2 LQKENI. DNA of the CDR3: TGTGCCAGCTCACCAGACAGGGTGAGGGAGCAGTACTTC. Amino acid sequence: CASSPDRVREQYF.

The chain has TRBV2 and TRBJ2-5, with D tentatively TRBD2 (5 bases). The V gene's germline CDR1 is SNHLY and CDR2 FYNNEI. Trimming took off 11 bases at V and 5 bases at J, with 15 bases between the two ends. The CDR3 is made up of 12 amino acids. The CDR3 nucleotides read TGTGCCGGCAAGAGGGAAACGGAGACCCAGTACTTC. As protein: CAGKRETETQYF.

The rearrangement links TRBV7-9 to TRBJ2-7; 8 bases fit TRBD2. V was clipped by 4 bases and J by 9 bases; unmatched bases: 5. CDR3 length equals 12 residues. The V gene's germline CDR1 is SEHNR and CDR2 FQNEAQ (reference sequence). CDR3 DNA sequence: TGTGCCAGCAGCTCATCCGGGGGGGCGCAGTACTTC. It codes for CASSSSGGAQYF.

The chain recombines TRBV11-3 with TRBJ2-7, with 14 bases identical to TRBD2. From germline, CDR1 is SGHNT and CDR2 YENEEA. J gave up 2 bases and V 4 bases, and 16 bases lay outside the gene matches. The CDR3 runs to 20 residues. The CDR3 is CASSSKVSTVGLAGAYEQYF. The CDR3 DNA reads TGTGCCAGCAGCTCAAAAGTATCAACGGTGGGACTAGCGGGAGCCTACGAGCAGTACTTC.

The chain combines TRBV29-1 with TRBJ1-1; D gene ambiguous. CDR1 and CDR2 from the germline V gene are SQVTM and ANQGSEA. V gave up 4 bases and J gave up 0 bases, with 9 bases separating them. CDR3 length: 13 amino acids. CDR3 protein: CSVGRSLNTEAFF. The DNA of the CDR3 is TGCAGCGTTGGCCGGTCCCTGAACACTGAAGCTTTCTTT. The full variable domain, in which reference TRBV29-1 and TRBJ1-1 provide the parts outside the CDR3, is SAVISQKPSRDICQRGTSLTIQCQVDSQVTMMFWYRQQPGQSLTLIATANQGSEATYESGFVIDKFPISRPNLTFSTLTVSNMSPEDSSIYLCSVGRSLNTEAFFGQGTRLTVV.

This chain uses TRBV19 with TRBJ2-7, with D possibly TRBD2 on 6 matching bases. V was pared by 3 bases and J by 5 bases, with 8 bases between. This CDR3 region has 12 residues. The V gene's germline CDR1 is LNHDA and CDR2 SQIVND (reference sequence). The CDR3 region is CASSIGTHEQYF. DNA of the CDR3: TGTGCCAGTAGTATCGGGACTCACGAGCAGTACTTC.

This clone was counted once. V gene TRBV27 combines with J gene TRBJ2-1; weak D call: TRBD2 (6 bases). Germline V gene lookup returns CDR1 MNHEY and CDR2 SMNVEV (reference sequence). V gave up 5 bases and J gave up 5 bases, with 10 bases separating them. The CDR3 is 13 residues long. CDR3 loop: CASSVGTDNEQFF. The CDR3 bases are TGTGCCAGCAGTGTCGGGACTGACAATGAGCAGTTCTTC.

V and J are TRBV6-1 and TRBJ1-5, with 7 bases identical to TRBD1. V gave up 4 bases and J gave up 0 bases; unmatched junction bases: 6. Germline lookup yields CDR1 MNHNS and CDR2 SASEGT. The CDR3 runs 16 residues. CDR3 nucleotides: TGTGCCAGCAGTGGAAACAGGGGCTATAGCAATCAGCCCCAGCATTTT. Amino acids: CASSGNRGYSNQPQHF.

This chain connects TRBV30 to TRBJ1-1; D perhaps matches TRBD1 (5 bases). Germline-derived CDR1 and CDR2 are GTSNPN and SVGIG (reference sequence). The V end lost 3 bases, the J end lost 6 bases, and 14 bases lay between the germline ends. This CDR3 is 13 amino acids long. The DNA of the CDR3 is TGTGCCTGGAGCAGGGAAGTGCGGTCTGAAGCTTTCTTT. Translating gives CAWSREVRSEAFF.

This sequence joins TRBV19 and TRBJ2-1; either TRBD1 or TRBD2 may fit D (6 bases each). CDR3 length: 13 amino acids. Germline-derived CDR1 and CDR2 are LNHDA and SQIVND (reference sequence). Trimming removed 4 bases at V and 5 bases at J, with 9 bases between. CDR3: CASSKRGDNEQFF. As DNA, the CDR3 is TGTGCCAGTAGTAAGAGGGGGGACAATGAGCAGTTCTTC.

The chain recombines TRBV7-9 with TRBJ2-2; 9 positions agree with TRBD1. In germline, CDR1 is SEHNR, CDR2 FQNEAQ (reference sequence). CDR3 size: 15 residues. V shed 5 bases and J 1 base; nucleotides not matched to a gene: 2. In nucleotides, the CDR3 is TGTGCCAGCAGCCCGGGACAGGGGAACACCGGGGAGCTGTTTTTT. Encoded protein: CASSPGQGNTGELFF.

This rearrangement joins TRBV2 to TRBJ1-2; a possible D gene is TRBD1 (5 bases). The V gene's germline CDR1 is SNHLY and CDR2 FYNNEI. The length of the CDR3 is 13 residues. Trimming shortened V by 8 bases and J by 0 bases, and 10 bases separated the two germline ends. CDR3 nucleotides: TGTGCCAGCCGGCAGGGTTCTAACTATGGCTACACCTTC. It is translated as CASRQGSNYGYTF.

The chain couples TRBV12-5 to TRBJ1-3; D is perhaps TRBD1 (5 bases). V was clipped by 5 bases and J by 3 bases, with 17 bases between them. This CDR3 has 16 amino acids. Germline CDR1 is LGHNT and CDR2 is FRNRAP. This chain's CDR3 is CASGRDRVGNGNTIYF. CDR3 bases: TGTGCTAGTGGTCGGGACCGGGTCGGGAATGGAAACACCATATATTTT.

The V call is TRBV4-1, the J call TRBJ2-7; D not certain. CDR1 and CDR2 from the germline V gene are MGHRA and YSYEKL. The CDR3 consists of 13 residues. With 3 bases removed from V and 5 bases from J, the gap between germline ends came to 11 bases. The CDR3 spells CASSQIRQDEQYF. In DNA form, the CDR3 reads TGCGCCAGCAGCCAGATACGCCAGGACGAGCAGTACTTC.

This clone occurred once. The chain recombines TRBV9 with TRBJ1-1; D remains unclear. Germline CDR1 reads SGDLS; CDR2 reads YYNGEE. This CDR3 comprises 14 residues. V was shortened by 1 base and J by 1 base, with 8 bases between the two germline ends. The CDR3 sequence: CASSVSRENTEAFF. CDR3 nucleotide sequence: TGTGCCAGCAGCGTATCGAGGGAGAACACTGAAGCTTTCTTT.

The chain links TRBV11-1 to TRBJ1-6; D uncertain. The CDR3 extends over 14 amino acids. Germline-derived CDR1 and CDR2 are SGHAT and FQDESV (reference sequence). V was shortened by 5 bases and J by 10 bases, with 15 bases between the two germline ends. The CDR3 region has the DNA TGTGCCAGCAGCCCCCCTTTATCCGGATCACCCCTCCACTTT. Amino acids: CASSPPLSGSPLHF.

The chain uses TRBV6-6 and TRBJ1-1; possible D gene TRBD1, 6 bases. The CDR3 is 14 residues long. CDR1 MNHNY and CDR2 SVGAGI come from the germline V gene (reference sequence). V lost 5 bases to trimming and J lost 1 base, with 11 bases between them. CDR3 sequence: CASSTGRTNTEAFF. CDR3 nucleotides: TGTGCCAGCAGTACAGGGAGGACGAACACTGAAGCTTTCTTT.